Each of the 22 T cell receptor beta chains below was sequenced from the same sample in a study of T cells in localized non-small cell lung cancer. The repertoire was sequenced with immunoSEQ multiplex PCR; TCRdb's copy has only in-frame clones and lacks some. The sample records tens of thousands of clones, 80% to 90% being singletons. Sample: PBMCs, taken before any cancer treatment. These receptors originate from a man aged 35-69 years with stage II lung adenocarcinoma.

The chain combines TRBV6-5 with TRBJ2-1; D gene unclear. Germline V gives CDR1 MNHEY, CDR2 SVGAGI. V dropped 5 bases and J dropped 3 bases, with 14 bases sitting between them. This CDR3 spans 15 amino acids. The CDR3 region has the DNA TGTGCCAGCAGTCCGGTGGGCTACAACTACAATGAGCAGTTCTTC. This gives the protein CASSPVGYNYNEQFF.

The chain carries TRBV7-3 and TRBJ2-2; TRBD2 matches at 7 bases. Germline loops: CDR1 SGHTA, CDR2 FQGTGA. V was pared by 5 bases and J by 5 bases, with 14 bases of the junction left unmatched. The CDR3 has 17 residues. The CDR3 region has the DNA TGTGCCAGCAGCCGTTCGGATTCTGGCGGGGGAACCGGGGAGCTGTTTTTT. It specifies CASSRSDSGGGTGELFF.

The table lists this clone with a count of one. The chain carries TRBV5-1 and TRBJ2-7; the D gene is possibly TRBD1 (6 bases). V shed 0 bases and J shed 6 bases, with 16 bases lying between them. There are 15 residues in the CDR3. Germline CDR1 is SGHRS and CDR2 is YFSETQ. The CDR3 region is CASSLVGQGQGEQYF. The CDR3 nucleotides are TGCGCCAGCAGCTTGGTAGGGCAGGGGCAGGGCGAGCAGTACTTC.

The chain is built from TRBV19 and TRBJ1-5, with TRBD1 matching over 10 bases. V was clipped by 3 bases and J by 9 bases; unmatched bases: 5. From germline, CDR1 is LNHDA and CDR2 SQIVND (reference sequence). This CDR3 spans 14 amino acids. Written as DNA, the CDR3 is TGTGCCAGTAGTATCAAGGGACAGGGGACGCCCCAGCATTTT. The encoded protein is CASSIKGQGTPQHF.

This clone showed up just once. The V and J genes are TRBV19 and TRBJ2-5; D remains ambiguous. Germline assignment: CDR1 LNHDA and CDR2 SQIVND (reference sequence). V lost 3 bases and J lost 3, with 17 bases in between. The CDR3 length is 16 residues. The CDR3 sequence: CASSIQGTTNKETQYF. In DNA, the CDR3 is TGTGCCAGTAGTATCCAAGGAACAACCAACAAAGAGACCCAGTACTTC.

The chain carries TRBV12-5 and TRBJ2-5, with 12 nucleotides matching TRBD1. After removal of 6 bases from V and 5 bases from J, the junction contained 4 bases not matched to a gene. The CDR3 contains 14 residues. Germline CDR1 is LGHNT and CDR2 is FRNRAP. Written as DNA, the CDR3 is TGTGCTAGTGGGACCGGGACAGGGGGCGAGACCCAGTACTTC. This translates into CASGTGTGGETQYF.

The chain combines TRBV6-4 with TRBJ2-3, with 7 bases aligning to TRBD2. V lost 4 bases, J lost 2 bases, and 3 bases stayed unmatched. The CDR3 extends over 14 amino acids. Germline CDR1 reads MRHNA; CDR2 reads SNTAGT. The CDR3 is CASSVAGFTDTQYF. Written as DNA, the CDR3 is TGTGCCAGCAGTGTAGCGGGCTTCACAGATACGCAGTATTTT.

The CDR3 sequence is CASSYGDGQRGEQYF. CDR3 DNA: TGTGCCAGCAGTTACGGGGACGGACAACGCGGCGAGCAGTACTTC. The J gene is TRBJ2-7, the V gene TRBV6-6; the D call may be TRBD1 or TRBD2 (5 bases each). V lost 2 bases to trimming and J lost 6 bases, with 17 bases between them. Germline CDR1 and CDR2: MNHNY and SVGAGI (reference sequence). The CDR3 contains 15 residues.

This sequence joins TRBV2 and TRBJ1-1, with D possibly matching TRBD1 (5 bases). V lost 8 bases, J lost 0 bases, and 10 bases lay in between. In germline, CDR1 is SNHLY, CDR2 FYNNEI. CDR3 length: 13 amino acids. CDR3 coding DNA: TGTGCCAGCGGAGGGACGGTGAACACTGAAGCTTTCTTT. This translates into CASGGTVNTEAFF.

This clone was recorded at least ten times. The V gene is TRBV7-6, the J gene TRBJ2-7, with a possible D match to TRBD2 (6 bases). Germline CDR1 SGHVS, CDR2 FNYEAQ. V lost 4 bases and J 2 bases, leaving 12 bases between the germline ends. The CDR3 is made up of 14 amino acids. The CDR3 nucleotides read TGTGCCAGCAGCTCTGGACTAAAAACCTACGAGCAGTACTTC. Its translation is CASSSGLKTYEQYF.

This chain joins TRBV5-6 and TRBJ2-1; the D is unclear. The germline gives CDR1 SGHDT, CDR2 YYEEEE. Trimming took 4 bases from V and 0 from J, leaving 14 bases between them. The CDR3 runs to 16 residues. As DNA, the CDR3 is TGTGCCAGCAGCCCCAGACTGGAAAGCTCCTACAATGAGCAGTTCTTC. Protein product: CASSPRLESSYNEQFF. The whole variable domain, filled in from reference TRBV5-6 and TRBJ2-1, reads DAGVTQSPTHLIKTRGQQVTLRCSPKSGHDTVSWYQQALGQGPQFIFQYYEEEERQRGNFPDRFSGHQFPNYSSELNVNALLLGDSALYLCASSPRLESSYNEQFFGPGTRLTVL.

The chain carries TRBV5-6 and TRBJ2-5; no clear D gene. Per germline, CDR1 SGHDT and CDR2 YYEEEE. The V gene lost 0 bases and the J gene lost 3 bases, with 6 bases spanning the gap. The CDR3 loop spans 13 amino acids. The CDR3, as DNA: TGTGCCAGCAGCTTGGACGCGGAAGAGACCCAGTACTTC. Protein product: CASSLDAEETQYF.

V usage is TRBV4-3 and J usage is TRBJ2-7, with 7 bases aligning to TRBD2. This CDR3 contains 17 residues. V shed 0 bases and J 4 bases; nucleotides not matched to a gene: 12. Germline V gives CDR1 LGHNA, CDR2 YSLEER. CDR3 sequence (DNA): TGCGCCAGCAGCCAAGATGAGGGCGGGAGTGGCTTGTACGAGCAGTACTTC. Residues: CASSQDEGGSGLYEQYF.

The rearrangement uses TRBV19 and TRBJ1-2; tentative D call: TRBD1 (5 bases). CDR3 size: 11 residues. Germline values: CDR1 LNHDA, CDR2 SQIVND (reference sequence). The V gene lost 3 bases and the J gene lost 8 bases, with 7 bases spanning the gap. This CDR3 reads CASSIQGGYTF. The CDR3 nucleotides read TGTGCCAGTAGTATCCAGGGCGGCTACACCTTC. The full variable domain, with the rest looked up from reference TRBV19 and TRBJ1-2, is DGGITQSPKYLFRKEGQNVTLSCEQNLNHDAMYWYRQDPGQGLRLIYYSQIVNDFQKGDIAEGYSVSREKKESFPLTVTSAQKNPTAFYLCASSIQGGYTFGSGTRLTVV.

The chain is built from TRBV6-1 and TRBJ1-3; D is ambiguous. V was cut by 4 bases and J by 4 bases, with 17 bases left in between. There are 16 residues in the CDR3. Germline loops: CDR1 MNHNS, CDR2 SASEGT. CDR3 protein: CASSGLRDTGGNTIYF. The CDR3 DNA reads TGTGCCAGCAGTGGCCTCCGTGACACGGGAGGAAACACCATATATTTT.

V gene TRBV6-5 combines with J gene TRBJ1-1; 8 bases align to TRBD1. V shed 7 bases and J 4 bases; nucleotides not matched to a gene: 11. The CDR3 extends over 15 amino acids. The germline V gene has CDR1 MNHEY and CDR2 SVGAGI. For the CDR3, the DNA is TGTGCCAGCACCGACGGACAGGGAATTTTCACTGAAGCTTTCTTT. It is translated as CASTDGQGIFTEAFF.

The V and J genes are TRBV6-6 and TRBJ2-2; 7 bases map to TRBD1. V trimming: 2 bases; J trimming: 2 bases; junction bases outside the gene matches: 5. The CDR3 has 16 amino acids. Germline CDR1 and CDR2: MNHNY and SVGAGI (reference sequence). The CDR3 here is CASSYLTGLNTGELFF. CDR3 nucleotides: TGTGCCAGCAGTTACCTGACAGGGCTCAACACCGGGGAGCTGTTTTTT.

The CDR3 reads CASSLGVAGGRWTQYF. In DNA, the CDR3 is TGCGCCAGCAGCTTGGGGGTAGCGGGAGGGCGGTGGACCCAGTACTTC. The rearrangement links TRBV5-1 to TRBJ2-5, with 11 bases identical to TRBD2. Losses at the gene ends were 0 bases for V and 7 bases for J; bases not matched to a gene: 8. The CDR3 extends over 16 amino acids. The germline V gene encodes CDR1 SGHRS and CDR2 YFSETQ.

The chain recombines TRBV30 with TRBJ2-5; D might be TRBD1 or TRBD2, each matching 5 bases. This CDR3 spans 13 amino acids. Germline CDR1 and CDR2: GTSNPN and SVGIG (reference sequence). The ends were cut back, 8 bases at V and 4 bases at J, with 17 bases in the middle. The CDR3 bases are TGTGCCGGGGGTAAGGGGAAGGTAGAGACCCAGTACTTC. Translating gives CAGGKGKVETQYF.

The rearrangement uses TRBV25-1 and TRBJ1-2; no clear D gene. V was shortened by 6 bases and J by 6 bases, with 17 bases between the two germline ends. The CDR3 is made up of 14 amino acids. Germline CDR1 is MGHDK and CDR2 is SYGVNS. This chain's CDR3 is CASSPHPNGDGYTF. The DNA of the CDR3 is TGTGCCAGCAGCCCCCACCCAAACGGGGATGGCTACACCTTC.

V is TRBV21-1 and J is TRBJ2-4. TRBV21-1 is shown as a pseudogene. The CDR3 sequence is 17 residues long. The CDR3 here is CASSKEDEVLAKNIQYF. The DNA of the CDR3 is TGTGCCAGCAGCAAAGAGGATGAAGTCCTAGCCAAAAACATTCAGTACTTC.

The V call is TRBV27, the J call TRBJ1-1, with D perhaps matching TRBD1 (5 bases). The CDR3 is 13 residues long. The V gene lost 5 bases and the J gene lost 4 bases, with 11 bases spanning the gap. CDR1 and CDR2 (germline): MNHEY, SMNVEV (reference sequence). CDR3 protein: CASSLSGVTEAFF. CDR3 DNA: TGTGCCAGCAGTCTCTCGGGGGTCACTGAAGCTTTCTTT.